This paragraph reports one TCR beta chain. Frequency indicates this clonotype is medium-sized (0.01 to 0.1%); no count is kept. Its recognized antigen is unknown. These data come from a study of GPR56 and killer-like receptors on CD4 memory cells (dated by TCRdb to between 2018 and 2021). About the study as a whole: It was proposed in the study that human CD4+ memory T-cell differentiation and cytokine production potential are marked by progressive acquisition of KLRB1, KLRG1, GPR56 and then KLRF1. Healthy blood donors in the study were described as age-matched to the liver disease patients, whose median age was roughly 71 years.

Points the paper makes about the study in general: Rather than full repertoires, the diversity and similarity analyses used only the 100 most expanded clones in each population. Clonal frequency was low in the marker-negative population and increased progressively along the proposed pathway, with TCRbeta diversity decreasing accordingly. The clones that dominated late populations 4 and 5 were also present in early populations 1 and 2, and the authors interpreted this finding as evidence for linear differentiation. Overlap of TCR repertoires was especially pronounced between late populations 4 and 5, and partly extended to population 3.

Sequencing was carried out with an Illumina HiSeq 2500. Sequencing libraries were built by amplifying the recombined TCRbeta locus with a previously published PCR protocol. Per the original workflow: Any read whose average quality score fell below 30 was discarded, and IMSEQ was used to process the reads that remained. Each clonotype was defined by the combination of Vbeta gene, Jbeta gene and CDR3 amino acid sequence. The Morisita-Horn index, computed on the top 100 expanded clones, was used to measure repertoire overlap between populations. Renyi diversity profiles, calculated on the top 100 expanded clones, were used to assess clonal diversity. Reads reprocessed by TCRdb are summarized as one entry per CDR3 protein sequence, and DNA is absent. What appears here as the V and J calls and clone size reflects TCRdb's work, not the paper's. This sample's listing comprises some 3,000 distinct CDR3 sequences. In total, the top ten clones hold 3% to 3.5% of the sample.

Via the germline V gene, CDR1 is KGHSH and CDR2 LQKENI. Measured from the cysteine to the phenylalanine, the CDR3 is 15 residues long. The DNA is unrecorded. Five KLR/GPR56-defined CD4+ populations were enriched by fluorescence-activated cell sorting before TCRbeta sequencing. To test whether memory differentiation follows a linear pathway, the researchers sequenced TCRbeta repertoires from five CD4+ T-cell subsets, each defined by expression of KLRB1, KLRG1, GPR56 and KLRF1. TCR-sequenced cells came from peripheral blood of healthy control individuals, reported as five donors in the TCRbeta analysis figure. Heparinized peripheral blood was collected, and every sample was processed within one hour of being retrieved. Blood was diluted 1:2 in PBS, and peripheral blood mononuclear cells were then isolated from the diluted blood at room temperature by Biocoll density gradient centrifugation. Before flow sorting, freshly isolated PBMCs underwent magnetic sorting with anti-CD4 MicroBeads to enrich CD4+ T cells. A BD FACSAria II was used to sort CD4+ T cells enriched from PBMCs of healthy donors according to marker expression. For surface staining, the researchers used Miltenyi Biotec antibodies: anti-KLRB1 clone 191B8, anti-KLRF1 clone 4A4.D10 and anti-KLRG1 clone REA261.

Recombination linked TRBV18 to TRBJ1-6; with no DNA, the TCRdb D assignment of TRBD1 cannot be verified. The TCR originated in a human donor in good health. Sequenced: memory CD4+ T cells from blood. The CDR3 in this case is CATTEGGGSNSPLHF.